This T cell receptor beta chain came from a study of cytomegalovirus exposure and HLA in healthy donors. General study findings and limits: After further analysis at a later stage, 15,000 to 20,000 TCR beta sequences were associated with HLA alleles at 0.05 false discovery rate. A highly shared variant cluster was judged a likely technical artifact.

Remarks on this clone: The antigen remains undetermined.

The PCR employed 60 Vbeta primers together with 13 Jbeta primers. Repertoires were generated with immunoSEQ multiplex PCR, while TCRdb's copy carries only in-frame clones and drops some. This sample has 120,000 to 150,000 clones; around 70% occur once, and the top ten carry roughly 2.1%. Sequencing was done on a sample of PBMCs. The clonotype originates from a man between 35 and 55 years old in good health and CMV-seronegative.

CDR3 DNA: TGTGCCAGCAATAGGGAGCGGTGGGAGACCCAGTACTTC. Residues: CASNRERWETQYF. This sequence joins TRBV28 and TRBJ2-5, with a tentative D call TRBD2 (5 bases). The CDR3 loop spans 13 amino acids. Germline lookup yields CDR1 MDHEN and CDR2 SYDVKM. Deletions cut 7 bases from V and 5 bases from J, with 14 bases between.